The source of this T cell receptor (beta chain) is a study of identical twins. This clonotype has just a few counts. As yet, its antigen is unknown. Notes on the study in general: Beta out-of-frame sequences showed weaker excess sharing between twins. It was out-of-frame TCR alpha sharing in monozygotic twins that models underestimated. The authors noted that invariant MAIT and iNKT cells could partly confound zero-insertion analyses.

The CDR3 is 15 amino acids. The trim removed 4 bases at V and 6 bases at J, leaving 8 bases unmatched. TCRdb redid the calling of the 5' RACE reads with MiXCR, one entry per CDR3 protein. The repertoire holds 350,000 to 600,000 distinct CDR3 sequences, with 14% as singletons. A further study also used this sample, focusing on yellow fever vaccine responses in identical twins.

The V gene is TRBV12-3 or TRBV12-4, the J gene TRBJ1-2; 10 bases match TRBD1. This clonotype originated in a woman aged 18-29 years in good health. Sequencing was performed on CD4+ T cells sorted from blood. CDR3: CASSSAGQGVNGYTF. The CDR3 region has the DNA TGTGCCAGCAGTTCTGCAGGACAGGGGGTTAATGGCTACACCTTC.